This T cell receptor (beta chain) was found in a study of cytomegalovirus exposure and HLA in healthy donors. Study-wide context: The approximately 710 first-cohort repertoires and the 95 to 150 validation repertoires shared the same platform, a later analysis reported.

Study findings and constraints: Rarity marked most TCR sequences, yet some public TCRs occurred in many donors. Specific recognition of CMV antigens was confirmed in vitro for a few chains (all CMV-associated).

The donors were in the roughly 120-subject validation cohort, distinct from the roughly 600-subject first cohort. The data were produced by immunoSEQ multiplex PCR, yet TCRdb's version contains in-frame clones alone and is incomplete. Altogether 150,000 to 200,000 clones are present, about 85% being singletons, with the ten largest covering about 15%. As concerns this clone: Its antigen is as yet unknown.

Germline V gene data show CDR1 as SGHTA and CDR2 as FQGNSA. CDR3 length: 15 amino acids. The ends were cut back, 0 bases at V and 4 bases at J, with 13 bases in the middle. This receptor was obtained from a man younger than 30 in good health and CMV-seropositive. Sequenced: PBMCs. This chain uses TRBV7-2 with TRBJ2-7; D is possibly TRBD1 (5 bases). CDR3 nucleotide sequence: TGTGCCAGCAGCTTAGCGCCCGGACAAAATTACGAGCAGTACTTC. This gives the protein CASSLAPGQNYEQYF.